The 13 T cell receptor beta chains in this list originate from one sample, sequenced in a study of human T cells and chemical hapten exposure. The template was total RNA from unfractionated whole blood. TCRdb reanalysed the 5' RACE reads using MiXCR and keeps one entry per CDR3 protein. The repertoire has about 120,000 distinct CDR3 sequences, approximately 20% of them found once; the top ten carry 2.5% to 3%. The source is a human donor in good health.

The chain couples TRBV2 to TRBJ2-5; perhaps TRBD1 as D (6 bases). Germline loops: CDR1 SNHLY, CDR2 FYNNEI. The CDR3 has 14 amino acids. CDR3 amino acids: CDRRDKKGRETQYF. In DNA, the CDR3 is TGTGACAGAAGGGACAAGAAAGGGCGAGAGACCCAGTACTTC. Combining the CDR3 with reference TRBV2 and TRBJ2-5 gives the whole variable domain EPEVTQTPSHQVTQMGQEVILRCVPISNHLYFYWYRQILGQKVEFLVSFYNNEISEKSEIFDDQFSVERPDGSNFTLKIRSTKLEDSAMYFCDRRDKKGRETQYFGPGTRLLVL.

CDR3 in amino acids: CASSRDAGTAVTEAFF. The CDR3 DNA reads TGTGCCAGCAGCCGGGACGCGGGTACAGCAGTGACTGAAGCTTTCTTT. V is TRBV4-2 and J is TRBJ1-1; D might be TRBD1 (5 bases). V was trimmed by 4 bases and J by 5 bases, leaving 20 bases between them. The CDR3 runs 16 residues. Germline loops: CDR1 LGHNA, CDR2 YNFKEQ.

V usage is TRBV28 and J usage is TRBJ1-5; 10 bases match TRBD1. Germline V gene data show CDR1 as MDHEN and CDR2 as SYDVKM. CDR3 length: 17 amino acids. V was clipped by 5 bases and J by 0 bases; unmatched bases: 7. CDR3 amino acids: CASSAPGQGNSNQPQHF. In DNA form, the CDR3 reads TGTGCCAGCAGTGCACCGGGACAGGGGAATAGCAATCAGCCCCAGCATTTT.

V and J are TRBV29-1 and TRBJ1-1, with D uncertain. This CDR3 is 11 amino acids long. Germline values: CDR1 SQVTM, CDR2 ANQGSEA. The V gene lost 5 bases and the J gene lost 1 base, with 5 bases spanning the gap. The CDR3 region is CSVSGNTEAFF. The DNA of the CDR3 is TGCAGCGTTTCAGGGAACACTGAAGCTTTCTTT.

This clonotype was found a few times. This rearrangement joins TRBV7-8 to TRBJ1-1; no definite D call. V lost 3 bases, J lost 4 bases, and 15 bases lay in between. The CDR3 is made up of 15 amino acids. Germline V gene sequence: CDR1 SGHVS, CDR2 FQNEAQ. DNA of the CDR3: TGTGCCAGCAGCTTGGCGAGTATAATGGGCACTGAAGCTTTCTTT. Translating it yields CASSLASIMGTEAFF.

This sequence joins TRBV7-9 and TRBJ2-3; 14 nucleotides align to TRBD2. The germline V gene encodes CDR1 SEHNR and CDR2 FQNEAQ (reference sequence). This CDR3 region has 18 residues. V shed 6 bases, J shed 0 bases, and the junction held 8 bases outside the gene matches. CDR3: CASRSTSGRAVSTDTQYF. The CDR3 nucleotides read TGTGCCAGCAGGTCGACTAGCGGGAGGGCCGTTAGCACAGATACGCAGTATTTT.

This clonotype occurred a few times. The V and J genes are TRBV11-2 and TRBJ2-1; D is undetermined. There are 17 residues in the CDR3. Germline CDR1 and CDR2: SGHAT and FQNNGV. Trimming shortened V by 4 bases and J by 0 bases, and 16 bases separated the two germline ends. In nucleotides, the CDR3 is TGTGCCAGCAGCTCCCAGAGCTGGAACAGCTCCTACAATGAGCAGTTCTTC. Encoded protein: CASSSQSWNSSYNEQFF.

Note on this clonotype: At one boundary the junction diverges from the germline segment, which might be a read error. The DNA for the CDR3 is TGCGCCAGCACCCCAGGGGATGGGGCAGATACGCATTATTTT. Its translation: CASTPGDGADTHYF. The chain carries TRBV10-2 and TRBJ2-3, with TRBD1 as a possible D gene (6 bases). Germline CDR1 is WSHSY and CDR2 is SAAADI. The CDR3 spans 14 residues.

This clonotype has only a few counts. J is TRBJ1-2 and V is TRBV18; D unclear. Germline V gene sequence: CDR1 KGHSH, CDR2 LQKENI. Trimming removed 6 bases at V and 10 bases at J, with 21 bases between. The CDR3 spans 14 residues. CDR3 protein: CASSPLALADDYTF. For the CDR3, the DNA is TGTGCCAGCTCCCCCCTAGCGCTGGCCGACGACTACACCTTC. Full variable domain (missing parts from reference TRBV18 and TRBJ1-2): NAGVMQNPRHLVRRRGQEARLRCSPMKGHSHVYWYRQLPEEGLKFMVYLQKENIIDESGMPKERFSAEFPKEGPSILRIQQVVRGDSAAYFCASSPLALADDYTFGSGTRLTVV.

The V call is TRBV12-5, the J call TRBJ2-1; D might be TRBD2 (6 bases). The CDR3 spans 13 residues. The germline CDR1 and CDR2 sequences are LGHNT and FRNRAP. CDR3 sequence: CATAGLLNNEQFF. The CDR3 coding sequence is TGTGCAACCGCGGGACTCCTTAACAATGAGCAGTTCTTC. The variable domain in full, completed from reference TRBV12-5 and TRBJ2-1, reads DARVTQTPRHKVTEMGQEVTMRCQPILGHNTVFWYRQTMMQGLELLAYFRNRAPLDDSGMPKDRFSAEMPDATLATLKIQPSEPRDSAVYFCATAGLLNNEQFFGPGTRLTVL.

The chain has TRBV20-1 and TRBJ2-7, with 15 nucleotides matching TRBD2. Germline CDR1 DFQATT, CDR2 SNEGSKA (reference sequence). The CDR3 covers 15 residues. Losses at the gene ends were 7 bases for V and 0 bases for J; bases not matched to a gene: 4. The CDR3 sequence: CSVGTSGRSSYEQYF. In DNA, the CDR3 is TGCAGTGTAGGGACTAGCGGGAGGAGCTCCTACGAGCAGTACTTC.

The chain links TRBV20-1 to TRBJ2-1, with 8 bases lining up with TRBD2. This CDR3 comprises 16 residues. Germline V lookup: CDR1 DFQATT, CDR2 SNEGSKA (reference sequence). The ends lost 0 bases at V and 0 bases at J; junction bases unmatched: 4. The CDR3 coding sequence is TGCAGTGCTAGAGAGACTAGCGTGAGCTCCTACAATGAGCAGTTCTTC. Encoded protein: CSARETSVSSYNEQFF.

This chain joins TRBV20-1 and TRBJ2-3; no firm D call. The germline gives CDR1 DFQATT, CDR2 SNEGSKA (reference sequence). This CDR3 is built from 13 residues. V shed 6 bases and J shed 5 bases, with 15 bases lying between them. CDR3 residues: CSAQDPQRDTQYF. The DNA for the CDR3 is TGCAGTGCCCAGGACCCTCAAAGAGATACGCAGTATTTT.